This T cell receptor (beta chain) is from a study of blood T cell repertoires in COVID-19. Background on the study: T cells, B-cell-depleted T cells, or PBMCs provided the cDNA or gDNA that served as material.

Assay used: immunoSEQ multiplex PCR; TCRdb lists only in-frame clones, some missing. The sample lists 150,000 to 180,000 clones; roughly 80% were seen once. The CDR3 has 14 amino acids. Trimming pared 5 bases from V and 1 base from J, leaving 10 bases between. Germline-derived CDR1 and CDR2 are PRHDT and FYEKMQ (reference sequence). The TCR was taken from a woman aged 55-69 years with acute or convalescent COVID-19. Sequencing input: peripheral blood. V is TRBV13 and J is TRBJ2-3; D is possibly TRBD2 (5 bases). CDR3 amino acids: CASSTRTGTDTQYF. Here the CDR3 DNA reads TGTGCCAGCAGCACCCGGACTGGCACAGATACGCAGTATTTT.